This T cell receptor beta chain is drawn from a study of identical twins. Study findings and constraints: Some out-of-frame alpha sequences were shared by twins, and these showed excess low generation probability. Conclusions were drawn cross-sectionally by statistical analysis, without following the same donors.

MiXCR, run by TCRdb on the 5' RACE reads, gives a single entry per CDR3 protein. The profile shows roughly 230,000 distinct CDR3 sequences, approximately 8.3% of them singletons. Concerning this clonotype: Antigen unknown.

All donors comprised healthy Caucasians. This same sample was also part of a study on yellow fever vaccine responses in identical twins.

The specimen sequenced was CD8+ T cells sorted from blood. This receptor was obtained from a woman aged 18-30 years in good health.

The CDR3 DNA reads as TGTGCCAGCAGCCAAGGGTTCGCCTACGAGCAGTACTTC. Amino acids: CASSQGFAYEQYF. The gene calls are TRBV3-1 and TRBJ2-7; no firm D call. CDR3 length: 13 residues. Trimming took 1 base from V and 2 from J, leaving 6 bases between them. Germline values: CDR1 LGHDT, CDR2 YNNKEL (reference sequence).